This record covers a single TCR beta chain. In the source study's methods: Estimation of nucleated cell counts relied on the amplification of reference gene primers. Sequencing used immunoSEQ multiplex PCR; TCRdb keeps in-frame clones, though not all of them. From that table come the V and J calls and clone size; the DNA was used to work out D and trimming. This sample has about 180,000 clones; over 80% occur once, and the top ten carry around 7.3%. The data originate from a study of blood T cell repertoires in COVID-19. The germline V gene has CDR1 MDHEN and CDR2 SYDVKM. With 3 bases removed from V and 6 bases from J, the gap between germline ends came to 24 bases. CDR3 length: 18 amino acids.

This TCR was recovered from an older woman with COVID-19, enrolled during active disease. The V call is TRBV28, the J call TRBJ2-4; D perhaps matches TRBD2 (5 bases). The material sequenced was peripheral blood. As DNA, the CDR3 is TGTGCCAGCAGTTTGCACCCGCCTAGCTTGGTTGGGATAAACATTCAGTACTTC. Residues: CASSLHPPSLVGINIQYF.